Listed below are T cell receptor beta chains from one sample, sequenced in a study of T cell responses to AZD1222 COVID-19 vaccine. This table comes from immunoSEQ multiplex PCR, and its TCRdb copy is limited to in-frame clones, with some not included. The table lists 75,000 to 100,000 clones, 80% to 90% of them singletons, with roughly 1.5% in the top ten. The sequencing used peripheral blood, collected on day 0 of AZD1222 vaccination. The receptors were gathered from an adult in good health. Both conserved end residues are part of each CDR3. The order of the fields is V gene, J gene, D gene, CDR3 protein, CDR3 DNA. D genes are given only for firm matches.

V gene: TRBV19; J gene: TRBJ1-1; D gene: .; CDR3 protein: CASSMNRNTEAFF; CDR3 DNA: TGTGCCAGTAGTATGAACCGGAACACTGAAGCTTTCTTT
V gene: TRBV4-1; J gene: TRBJ2-2; D gene: .; CDR3 protein: CASSLRQVFTGELFF; CDR3 DNA: TGCGCCAGCAGCTTAAGGCAGGTCTTCACCGGGGAGCTGTTTTTT
V gene: TRBV19; J gene: TRBJ2-7; D gene: TRBD1; CDR3 protein: CASSNDVPGQGYEQYF; CDR3 DNA: TGTGCCAGTAGTAACGATGTACCGGGACAGGGTTACGAGCAGTACTTC
V gene: TRBV29-1; J gene: TRBJ1-5; D gene: TRBD1; CDR3 protein: CSVVWTGRNQPQHF; CDR3 DNA: TGCAGCGTTGTCTGGACAGGTCGCAATCAGCCCCAGCATTTT
V gene: TRBV27; J gene: TRBJ1-6; D gene: .; CDR3 protein: CASSLWTAEDSPLHF; CDR3 DNA: TGTGCCAGCAGCCTATGGACAGCTGAGGATTCACCCCTCCACTTT
V gene: TRBV9; J gene: TRBJ1-1; D gene: .; CDR3 protein: CASSAAGGETEAFF; CDR3 DNA: TGTGCCAGCAGCGCCGCGGGGGGCGAAACTGAAGCTTTCTTT
V gene: TRBV15; J gene: TRBJ2-7; D gene: .; CDR3 protein: CATSQGFSYEQYF; CDR3 DNA: TGTGCCACCAGCCAGGGGTTCTCCTACGAGCAGTACTTC
V gene: TRBV4-2; J gene: TRBJ1-6; D gene: .; CDR3 protein: CASSQDGGDRLSPLHF; CDR3 DNA: TGTGCCAGCAGCCAAGATGGGGGGGACCGACTCTCACCCCTCCACTTT
V gene: TRBV7-2; J gene: TRBJ1-1; D gene: .; CDR3 protein: CASSLLQDTEAFF; CDR3 DNA: TGTGCCAGCAGCTTACTCCAGGACACTGAAGCTTTCTTT
V gene: TRBV18; J gene: TRBJ2-1; D gene: .; CDR3 protein: CASSPPGTLQLNEQFF; CDR3 DNA: TGTGCCAGCTCACCACCAGGCACTTTACAACTCAATGAGCAGTTCTTC